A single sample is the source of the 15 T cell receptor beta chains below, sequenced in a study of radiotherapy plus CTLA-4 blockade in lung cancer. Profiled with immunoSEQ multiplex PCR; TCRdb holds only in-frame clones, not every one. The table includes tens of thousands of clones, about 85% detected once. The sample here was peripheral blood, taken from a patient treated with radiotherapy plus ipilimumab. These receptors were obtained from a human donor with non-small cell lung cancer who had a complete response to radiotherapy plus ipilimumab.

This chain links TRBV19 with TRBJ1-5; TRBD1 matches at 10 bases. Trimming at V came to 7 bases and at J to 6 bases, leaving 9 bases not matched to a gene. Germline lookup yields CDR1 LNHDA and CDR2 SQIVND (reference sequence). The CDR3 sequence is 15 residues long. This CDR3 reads CASTPTGGAFQPQHF. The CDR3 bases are TGTGCCAGTACCCCGACAGGGGGCGCCTTTCAGCCCCAGCATTTT.

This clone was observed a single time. The CDR3, as DNA: TGTGCCTGGAGTGCTAAGACACTAGCCAAAAACATTCAGTACTTC. It codes for CAWSAKTLAKNIQYF. The chain uses TRBV30 and TRBJ2-4; D call uncertain. From germline, CDR1 is GTSNPN and CDR2 SVGIG (reference sequence). There are 15 residues in the CDR3. Trimming left V 1 base short and J 0 bases short, with 10 bases between.

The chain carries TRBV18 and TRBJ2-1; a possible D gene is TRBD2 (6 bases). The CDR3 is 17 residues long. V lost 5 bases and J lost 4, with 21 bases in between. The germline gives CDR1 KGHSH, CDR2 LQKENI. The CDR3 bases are TGTGCCAGCTCATCGAAACCCCCGGGAGTAACTTACAATGAGCAGTTCTTC. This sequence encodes CASSSKPPGVTYNEQFF. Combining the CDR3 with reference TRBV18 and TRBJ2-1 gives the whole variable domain NAGVMQNPRHLVRRRGQEARLRCSPMKGHSHVYWYRQLPEEGLKFMVYLQKENIIDESGMPKERFSAEFPKEGPSILRIQQVVRGDSAAYFCASSSKPPGVTYNEQFFGPGTRLTVL.

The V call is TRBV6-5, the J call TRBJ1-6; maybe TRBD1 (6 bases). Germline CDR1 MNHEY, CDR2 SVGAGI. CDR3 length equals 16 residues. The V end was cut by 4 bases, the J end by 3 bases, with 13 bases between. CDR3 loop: CASSSTGNLYNSPLHF. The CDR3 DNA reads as TGTGCCAGCAGTTCGACAGGAAATCTCTATAATTCACCCCTCCACTTT.

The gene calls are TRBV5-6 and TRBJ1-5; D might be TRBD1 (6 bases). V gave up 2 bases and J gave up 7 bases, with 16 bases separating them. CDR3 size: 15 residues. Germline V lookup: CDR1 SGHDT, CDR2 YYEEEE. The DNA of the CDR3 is TGTGCCAGCAGCTTTCGCGGGGGCGCAGTCCAGCCCCAGCATTTT. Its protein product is CASSFRGGAVQPQHF. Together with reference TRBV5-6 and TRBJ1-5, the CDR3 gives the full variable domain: DAGVTQSPTHLIKTRGQQVTLRCSPKSGHDTVSWYQQALGQGPQFIFQYYEEEERQRGNFPDRFSGHQFPNYSSELNVNALLLGDSALYLCASSFRGGAVQPQHFGDGTRLSIL.

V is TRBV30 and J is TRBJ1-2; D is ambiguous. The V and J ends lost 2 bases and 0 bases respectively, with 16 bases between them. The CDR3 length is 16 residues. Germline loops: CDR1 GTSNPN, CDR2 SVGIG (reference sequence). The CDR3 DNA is TGTGCCTGGAGTAAACGGAGGCTTTCGGCTAACTATGGCTACACCTTC. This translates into CAWSKRRLSANYGYTF.

The CDR3 DNA reads as TGCGCCAGCCGACTAGCGCCGAACACCGGGGAGCTGTTTTTT. This translates into CASRLAPNTGELFF. This chain joins TRBV10-2 and TRBJ2-2, with TRBD2 identical over 8 bases. The CDR3 runs 14 residues. V was pared by 8 bases and J by 0 bases, with 2 bases of the junction left unmatched. Germline V lookup: CDR1 WSHSY, CDR2 SAAADI.

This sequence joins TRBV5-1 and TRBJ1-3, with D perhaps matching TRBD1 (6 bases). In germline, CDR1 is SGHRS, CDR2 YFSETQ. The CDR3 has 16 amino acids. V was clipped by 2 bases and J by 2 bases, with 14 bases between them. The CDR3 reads CASSFVPGQTGNTIYF. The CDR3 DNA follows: TGCGCCAGCAGCTTTGTCCCGGGACAAACTGGAAACACCATATATTTT.

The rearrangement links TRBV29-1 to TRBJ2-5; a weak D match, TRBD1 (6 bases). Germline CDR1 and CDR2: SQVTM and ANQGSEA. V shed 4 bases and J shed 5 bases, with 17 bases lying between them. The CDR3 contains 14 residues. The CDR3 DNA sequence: TGCAGCGTTGCTGTGGGGGCCCGAGAGGAGACCCAGTACTTC. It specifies CSVAVGAREETQYF.

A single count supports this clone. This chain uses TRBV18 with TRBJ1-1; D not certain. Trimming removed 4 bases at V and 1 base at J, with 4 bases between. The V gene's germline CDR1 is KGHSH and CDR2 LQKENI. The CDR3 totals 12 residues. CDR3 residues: CASSRQNTEAFF. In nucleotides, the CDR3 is TGTGCCAGCTCACGACAGAACACTGAAGCTTTCTTT. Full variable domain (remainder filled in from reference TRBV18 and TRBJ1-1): NAGVMQNPRHLVRRRGQEARLRCSPMKGHSHVYWYRQLPEEGLKFMVYLQKENIIDESGMPKERFSAEFPKEGPSILRIQQVVRGDSAAYFCASSRQNTEAFFGQGTRLTVV.

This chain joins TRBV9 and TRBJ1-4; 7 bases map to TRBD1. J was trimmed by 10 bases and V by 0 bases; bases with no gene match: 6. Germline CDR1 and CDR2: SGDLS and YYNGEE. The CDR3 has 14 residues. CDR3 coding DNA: TGTGCCAGCAGCGTAGCTACTCAGGGGGGAAAACTGTTTTTT. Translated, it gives CASSVATQGGKLFF.

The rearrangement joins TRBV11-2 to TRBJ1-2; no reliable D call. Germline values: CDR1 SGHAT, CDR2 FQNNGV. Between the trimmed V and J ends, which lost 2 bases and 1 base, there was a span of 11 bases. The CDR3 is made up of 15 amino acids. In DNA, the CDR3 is TGTGCCAGCAGCTTAACGAGGGTCGATAACTATGGCTACACCTTC. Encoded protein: CASSLTRVDNYGYTF.

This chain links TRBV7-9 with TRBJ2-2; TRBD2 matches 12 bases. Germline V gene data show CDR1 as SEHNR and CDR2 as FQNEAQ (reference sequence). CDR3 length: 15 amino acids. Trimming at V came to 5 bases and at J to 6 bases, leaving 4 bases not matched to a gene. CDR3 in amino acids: CASSQGLAGSGELFF. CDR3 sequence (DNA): TGTGCCAGCAGCCAAGGACTAGCGGGGTCCGGGGAGCTGTTTTTT.

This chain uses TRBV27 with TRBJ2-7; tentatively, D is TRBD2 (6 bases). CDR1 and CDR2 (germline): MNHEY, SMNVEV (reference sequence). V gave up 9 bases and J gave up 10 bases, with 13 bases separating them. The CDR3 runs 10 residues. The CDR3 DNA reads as TGTGCCAGAAAAAGACTAGAACAGTACGTC. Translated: CARKRLEQYV.

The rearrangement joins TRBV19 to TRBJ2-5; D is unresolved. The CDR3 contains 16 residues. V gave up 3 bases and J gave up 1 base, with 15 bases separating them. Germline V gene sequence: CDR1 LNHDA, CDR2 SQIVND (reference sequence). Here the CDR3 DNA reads TGTGCCAGTAGTATTGGGTCTACGGGTCGCCAAGAGACCCAGTACTTC. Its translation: CASSIGSTGRQETQYF.